The 3 T cell receptor beta chains presented below share a single source sample, sequenced in a study of blood T cell repertoires in COVID-19. Produced via immunoSEQ multiplex PCR; TCRdb's table is partial and in-frame only. Among about 69,000 clones listed, 85% to 90% were seen once. Sequencing was performed on peripheral blood. The receptor source for this set is a man aged 50 to 59 with acute or convalescent COVID-19.

Here the CDR3 DNA reads TGCAGTGCTTACAGACAAGAGACCCAGTACTTC. It translates to CSAYRQETQYF. The chain uses TRBV20-1 and TRBJ2-5; no clear D gene. There are 11 residues in the CDR3. V was trimmed by 5 bases and J by 2 bases, leaving 6 bases between them. Per germline, CDR1 DFQATT and CDR2 SNEGSKA (reference sequence).

The rearrangement joins TRBV5-1 to TRBJ2-1; no reliable D call. The CDR3 sequence is 13 residues long. V dropped 0 bases and J dropped 7 bases, with 8 bases sitting between them. CDR1 SGHRS and CDR2 YFSETQ come from the germline V gene. In DNA form, the CDR3 reads TGCGCCAGCAGCTTGGCTATGTCGAATGAGCAGTTCTTC. Translating it yields CASSLAMSNEQFF.

The chain employs TRBV12-3 or TRBV12-4 and TRBJ2-2; D might be TRBD2 (5 bases). V lost 5 bases, J lost 7 bases, and 11 bases lay in between. The CDR3 has 13 amino acids. Here the CDR3 reads CASSAARGGELFF. CDR3 coding DNA: TGTGCCAGCAGTGCGGCCCGGGGCGGGGAGCTGTTTTTT.